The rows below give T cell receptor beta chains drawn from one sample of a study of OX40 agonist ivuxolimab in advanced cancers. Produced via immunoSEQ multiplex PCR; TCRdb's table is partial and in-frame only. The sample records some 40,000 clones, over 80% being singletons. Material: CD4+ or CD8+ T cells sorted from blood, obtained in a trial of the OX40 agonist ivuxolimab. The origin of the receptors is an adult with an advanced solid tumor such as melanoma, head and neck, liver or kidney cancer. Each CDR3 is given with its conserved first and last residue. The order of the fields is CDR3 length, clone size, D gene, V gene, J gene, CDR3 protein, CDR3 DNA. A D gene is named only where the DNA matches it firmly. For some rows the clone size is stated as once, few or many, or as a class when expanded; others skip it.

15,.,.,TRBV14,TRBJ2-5,CASSQEWGHQETQYF,TGTGCCAGCAGCCAAGAGTGGGGCCACCAAGAGACCCAGTACTTC
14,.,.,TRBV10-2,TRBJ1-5,CASSITGGTQPQHF,TGCGCCAGCAGTATTACAGGTGGTACTCAGCCCCAGCATTTT
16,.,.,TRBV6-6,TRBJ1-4,CASSYGPGTANEKLFF,TGTGCCAGCAGTTACGGACCCGGGACGGCTAATGAAAAACTGTTTTTT
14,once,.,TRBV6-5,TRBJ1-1,CASSYSQGTTEAFF,TGTGCCAGCAGTTACTCTCAGGGGACCACTGAAGCTTTCTTT
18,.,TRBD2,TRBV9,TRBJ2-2,CASRNPGTSGMNTGELFF,TGTGCCAGCAGGAACCCCGGGACTAGCGGGATGAACACCGGGGAGCTGTTTTTT
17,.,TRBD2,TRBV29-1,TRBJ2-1,CSVEDQVVAGVGNEQFF,TGCAGCGTTGAAGATCAAGTGGTAGCGGGAGTAGGGAATGAGCAGTTCTTC
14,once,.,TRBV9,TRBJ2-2,CASSLKGNTGELFF,TGTGCCAGCAGCCTTAAAGGGAACACCGGGGAGCTGTTTTTT
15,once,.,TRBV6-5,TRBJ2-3,CASSPVGWRTDTQYF,TGTGCCAGCAGTCCCGTGGGCTGGCGCACAGATACGCAGTATTTT
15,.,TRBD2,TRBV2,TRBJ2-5,CASNLIGLAEPKQYF,TGTGCCAGCAACCTGATCGGACTAGCGGAGCCAAAGCAGTACTTC
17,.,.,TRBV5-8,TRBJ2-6,CAIGLDSSSSGANVLTF,TGTGCCATCGGTTTGGACAGCTCTTCCTCTGGGGCCAACGTCCTGACTTTC
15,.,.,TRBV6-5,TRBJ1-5,CASRVGPNSNQPQHF,TGTGCCAGCAGGGTAGGGCCAAATAGCAATCAGCCCCAGCATTTT
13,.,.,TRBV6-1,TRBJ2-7,CASSAGGILEQYF,TGTGCCAGCAGTGCAGGCGGCATCCTCGAGCAGTACTTC
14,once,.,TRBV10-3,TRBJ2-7,CAIGDMDGGYEQYF,TGTGCCATCGGCGACATGGACGGTGGCTACGAGCAGTACTTC
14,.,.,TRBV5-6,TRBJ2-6,CASQAYGGANVLTF,TGTGCCAGCCAGGCCTACGGTGGGGCCAACGTCCTGACTTTC
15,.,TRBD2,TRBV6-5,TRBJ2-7,CASRQGTSGSYEQYF,TGTGCCAGCAGACAGGGGACTAGCGGGAGTTACGAGCAGTACTTC
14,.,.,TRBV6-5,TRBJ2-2,CASSYSGRSGELFF,TGTGCCAGCAGTTACTCTGGGAGAAGCGGGGAGCTGTTTTTT
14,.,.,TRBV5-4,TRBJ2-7,CASSLPGIGNEQYF,TGTGCCAGCAGCTTGCCAGGGATTGGAAACGAGCAGTACTTC
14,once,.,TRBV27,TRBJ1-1,CASSKQGENTEAFF,TGTGCCAGCAGTAAACAGGGCGAGAACACTGAAGCTTTCTTT
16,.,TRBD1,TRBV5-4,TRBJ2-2,CASSQVGQGNTGELFF,TGTGCCAGCAGCCAGGTGGGACAGGGGAACACCGGGGAGCTGTTTTTT
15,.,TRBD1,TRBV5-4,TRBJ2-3,CASSSGTGGKDTQYF,TGTGCCAGCAGCTCCGGGACAGGGGGCAAAGATACGCAGTATTTT
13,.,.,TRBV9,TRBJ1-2,CASSVVTGYTYTF,TGTGCCAGCAGCGTAGTAACAGGGTATACGTACACCTTC
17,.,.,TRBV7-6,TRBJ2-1,CASSLPPLGAKPDEQFF,TGTGCCAGCAGCTTACCGCCTTTAGGCGCCAAGCCCGATGAGCAGTTCTTC
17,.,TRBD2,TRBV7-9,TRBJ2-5,CASSSPDSGRARETQYF,TGTGCCAGCAGCTCTCCCGATAGCGGGAGGGCCAGGGAGACCCAGTACTTC
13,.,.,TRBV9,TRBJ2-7,CASSVSPTGEQYF,TGTGCCAGCAGCGTCTCCCCGACGGGCGAGCAGTACTTC
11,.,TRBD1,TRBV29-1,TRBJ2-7,CSVDRGNEQYF,TGCAGCGTAGACAGGGGAAACGAGCAGTACTTC
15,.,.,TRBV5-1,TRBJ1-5,CASSLGTDDVEPQHF,TGCGCCAGCAGCCTAGGGACCGACGATGTTGAGCCCCAGCATTTT
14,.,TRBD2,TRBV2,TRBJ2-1,CAISTGTTDGEQFF,TGTGCCATATCGACCGGGACTACCGATGGTGAGCAGTTCTTC